Reported below is one TCR beta chain. The CDR3 extends over 14 amino acids. The trim removed 5 bases at V and 8 bases at J, leaving 8 bases unmatched. Looked up from germline, CDR1 is SGHNT and CDR2 is YENEEA. During active infection, Seattle patients enrolled and were then monitored through disease. This entry belongs to a study of blood T cell repertoires in COVID-19. Using immunoSEQ multiplex PCR, the repertoire was profiled, and TCRdb retains in-frame clones only, with some absent. Of 100,000 to 150,000 clones listed, around 85% are singletons. The genes are TRBV11-3 and TRBJ2-1; 8 bases are a match to TRBD1. This TCR derives from a woman of 80 years or more with COVID-19, enrolled during active disease. The sample consisted of peripheral blood. CDR3 DNA: TGTGCCAGCAGCCCGGACAGGGATTCGTATGAGCAGTTCTTC. This sequence encodes CASSPDRDSYEQFF.